The clone carrying this TCR beta chain was seen repeatedly, ten times or more. What it binds is unknown. CDR3 length: 20 amino acids. V shed 1 base and J 3 bases; nucleotides not matched to a gene: 15. Germline V gene data show CDR1 as DFQATT and CDR2 as SNEGSKA (reference sequence). The sample comes from a study of T cells in Graves' hyperthyroidism and ophthalmopathy. Study-wide findings and caveats: Researchers found most expanded thyroid clonotypes above 0.001 in blood as well.

Uncontrolled infection, other autoimmune disease, pregnancy or lactation excluded patients. Orbital computed tomography, thyroid ultrasound, serum thyroxine and TRAb, and clinical symptoms together informed the diagnoses. The PBMCs studied were ones that came from about 10 ml fresh peripheral blood. TCR beta CDR3 region amplification was performed from RNA transcripts. In the first-round RT-PCR of the TCR CDR3, the HTBI primer set was used. TCRdb passed the multiplex PCR reads through MiXCR, listing each CDR3 protein once. The data hold around 390,000 distinct CDR3 sequences, with about 14% observed a single time.

The TCR was taken from a woman aged 25 to 39 with Graves' ophthalmopathy. Source material: blood. The genes are TRBV20-1 and TRBJ2-2; the match to TRBD2 covers 12 bases. The CDR3 DNA follows: TGCAGTGCTAGAGTTCTGGAGGCTAGCGGGGGGGCCGGCCACACCGGGGAGCTGTTTTTT. It encodes CSARVLEASGGAGHTGELFF.